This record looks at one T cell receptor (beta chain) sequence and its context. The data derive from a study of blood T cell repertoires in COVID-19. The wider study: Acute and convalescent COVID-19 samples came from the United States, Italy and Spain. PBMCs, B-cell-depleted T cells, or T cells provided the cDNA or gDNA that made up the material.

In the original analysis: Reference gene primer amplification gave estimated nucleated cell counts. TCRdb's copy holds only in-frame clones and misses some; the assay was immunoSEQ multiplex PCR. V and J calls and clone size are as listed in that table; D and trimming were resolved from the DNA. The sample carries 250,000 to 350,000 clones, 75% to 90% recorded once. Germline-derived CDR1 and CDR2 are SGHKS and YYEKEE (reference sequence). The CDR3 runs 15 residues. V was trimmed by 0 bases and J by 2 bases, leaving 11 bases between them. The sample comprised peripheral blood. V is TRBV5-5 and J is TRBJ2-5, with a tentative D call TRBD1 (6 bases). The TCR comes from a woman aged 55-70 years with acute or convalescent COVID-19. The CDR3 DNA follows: TGTGCCAGCAGCTTGGGAGACAGGTTGCAAGAGACCCAGTACTTC. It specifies CASSLGDRLQETQYF. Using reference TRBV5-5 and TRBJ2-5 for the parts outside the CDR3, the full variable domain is DAGVTQSPTHLIKTRGQQVTLRCSPISGHKSVSWYQQVLGQGPQFIFQYYEKEERGRGNFPDRFSARQFPNYSSELNVNALLLGDSALYLCASSLGDRLQETQYFGPGTRLLVL.